The clone carrying this T cell receptor beta chain has ten or more counts. Its matching antigen is unknown. Germline V gene data show CDR1 as SGHAT and CDR2 as FQNNGV. V was shortened by 2 bases and J by 4 bases, with 14 bases between the two germline ends. The CDR3 sequence is 16 residues long. This record belongs to a study of early T cells in non-severe SARS-CoV-2 infection. Broader study findings: The matching step, a VDJdb search, favored anti-spike CD8 responses and missed private and CD4 specificities.

TCRdb reanalysed the 5' RACE reads using MiXCR and keeps one entry per CDR3 protein. The data contain approximately 70,000 distinct CDR3 sequences, 9% to 15% of them seen just once; the ten biggest clones take up roughly 4.3%. This chain connects TRBV11-2 to TRBJ2-2; D ambiguous. This TCR was recovered from an adult who was a healthcare worker with PCR-confirmed SARS-CoV-2 infection or an uninfected control (not recorded which). The material sequenced was whole blood. CDR3 DNA: TGTGCCAGCAGCTTACGGGCGAAGGCGACCACCGGGGAGCTGTTTTTT. Its protein product is CASSLRAKATTGELFF.